This TCR beta chain was captured in a study of regulatory T cells in long-lasting Graves disease. Time point described: persistent/refractory GD, antithyroid drugs over 5 years with positive TRAb. After RNA was extracted from PBMCs, the TCR library was made from it. Patients came through an endocrinology department, and that department was in Xi'an, China. Study-wide findings and caveats: Persistent Graves' patients showed less TCR diversity than newly diagnosed ones. Persistent patients shared thousands of public clonotypes among themselves. Newly diagnosed patients shared fewer, at nearly 1,000. Persistent disease preferred TRBV28, TRBJ1-2 and TRBJ2-5.

Relying on iRepertoire HTBI primers and Arm-PCR of CDR3 regions, the team built TCR beta libraries. MiXCR was run by TCRdb on the multiplex PCR reads, yielding one entry per CDR3 protein. There are 350,000 to 450,000 distinct CDR3 sequences in the sample; roughly 21% occur only once, and roughly 13% lies in the top ten. Germline loops: CDR1 MDHEN, CDR2 SYDVKM. The CDR3 contains 12 residues. V dropped 6 bases and J dropped 9; count of bases not matched to a gene: 6. A remark on this clonotype: Its antigen remains unknown.

The TCR originated in a female donor with Graves disease. The sample was peripheral blood mononuclear cells (PBMCs), taken when the disease was refractory, from a patient treated with antithyroid drugs. The rearrangement links TRBV28 to TRBJ2-3; TRBD2 matches 7 bases. DNA for the CDR3: TGTGCCAGCAGCTCAAGACTAGCCACGCAGTATTTT. This encodes CASSSRLATQYF.